This TCR beta chain was obtained from a study of blood T cell repertoires in COVID-19. Looking at the study overall: Specimens from acute and convalescent COVID-19 originated in the United States, Italy and Spain.

Repertoires were generated with immunoSEQ multiplex PCR, while TCRdb's copy carries only in-frame clones and drops some. The data contain more than 300,000 clones, roughly 90% of them singletons. Enrolment of Seattle patients took place during active infection, and they were followed longitudinally. The ends were cut back, 6 bases at V and 3 bases at J, with 9 bases in the middle. This CDR3 spans 13 amino acids. Germline CDR1 MNHNY, CDR2 SVGAGI (reference sequence). The chain combines TRBV6-6 with TRBJ1-5, with D maybe TRBD1 (6 bases). The sequenced sample was peripheral blood. The origin of this receptor is a woman in her 70s with COVID-19, enrolled during active disease. CDR3 residues: CASSGQSNQPQHF. The CDR3 coding sequence is TGTGCCAGCAGCGGACAGTCCAATCAGCCCCAGCATTTT.